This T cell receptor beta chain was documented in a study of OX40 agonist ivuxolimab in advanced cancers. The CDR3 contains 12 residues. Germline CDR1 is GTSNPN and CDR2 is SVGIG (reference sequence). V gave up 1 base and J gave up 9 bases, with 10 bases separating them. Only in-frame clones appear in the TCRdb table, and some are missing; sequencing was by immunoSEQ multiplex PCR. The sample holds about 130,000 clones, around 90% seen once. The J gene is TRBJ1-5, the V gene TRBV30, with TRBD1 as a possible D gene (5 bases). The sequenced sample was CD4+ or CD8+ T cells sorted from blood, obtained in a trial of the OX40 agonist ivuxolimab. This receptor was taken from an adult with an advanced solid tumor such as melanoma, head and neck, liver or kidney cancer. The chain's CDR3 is CAWSGGGLPQHF. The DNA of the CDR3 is TGTGCCTGGAGTGGGGGGGGGTTGCCCCAGCATTTT.